The following is a T cell receptor beta chain sequence with its context. Its antigen remains unidentified. No base quality values were provided; no much bigger clone lies one nucleotide off. CDR1 and CDR2 are read off the germline V gene as MNHEY and SVGAGI. Trimming removed 4 bases from V and 1 base from J, leaving 7 bases between the germline ends. The CDR3 sequence holds 13 residues, the cysteine and phenylalanine included. Only the CDR3 DNA stays, 39 bases, in frame from base 1. The first patient joined ICON in the first half of 2016, and enrollment wrapped up when the last patient was enrolled in 2018. From a subcohort of about 80 patients, fresh tumor and matched uninvolved tissue were collected for in-depth immune analyses, including TCR sequencing. TCR sequencing was performed on DNA isolated from bulk tissue, without cell sorting. TCR sequencing with the immunoSEQ assay provided the T-cell fraction in tumor and uninvolved lung tissue. On the authors' methods: For survival analysis, patients were divided into high (upper tertile) and low (lower two tertiles) T-cell fraction groups, which were compared by log-rank test. Paired tumor versus uninvolved lung differences in T-cell fraction were tested with a signed-rank test. This is the immuneACCESS table as TCRdb keeps it, with only in-frame sequences that have V and J called. A part of the clones is gone; compared with another copy, unresolved V genes explain less than half, and the rest is unexplained. The V and J calls and clone size are taken from that table; D and trimming were inferred from the DNA. The sample table lists about 29,000 clones, around 85% of them with a count of one. The ten largest clonotypes hold approximately 2% of the sample.

This sample was included in a study of tumor-infiltrating lymphocytes in localized non-small cell lung cancer (dated by TCRdb to 2020 to 2023). Background for the entire study: The cohort covered several histologies, both smokers and never-smokers, and patients whose samples were collected after neoadjuvant chemotherapy. Each patient contributed resected tumor tissue and uninvolved lung tissue from the same patient, described as non-adjacent to the tumor. The same patients underwent several integrated assays, with TCR sequencing performed together with flow cytometry, multiplex immunofluorescence, RNA-seq, exome sequencing and proteomics. The overall ICON cohort was composed of 150 surgical patients with localized non-small cell lung cancer whose tumors were resected. The paired tumor versus uninvolved lung comparison of immunoSEQ T-cell fraction included around 55 patients.

Results and caveats for the whole study, not just this receptor: TCRbeta sequencing supported higher T cell infiltration in tumors than in uninvolved lung tissue, consistent with immunofluorescence CD3 counts. TCR-derived T-cell fraction did not differ between the flow cytometry-defined immunotypes IM1 (good prognosis) and IM2 (poor prognosis). Since assay coverage differed from patient to patient depending on how much tissue was available, TCR sequencing was done for only a subset of the cohort. No association of tumor T-cell fraction from TCR sequencing with recurrence-free survival was found (p = 0.61). Because different assays used different pieces of the same tissue, intratumor heterogeneity could not be separated from technical variation.

Sequenced sample: lung tumor tissue. The sequence derives from a human donor with non-small cell lung cancer. The chain joins TRBV6-5 to TRBJ1-1; confidence is insufficient to name the D gene. The sequenced DNA is TGTGCCAGCAGTTTGAGACAGAACACTGAAGCTTTCTTT. The encoded protein is CASSLRQNTEAFF.